Presented here are 26 T cell receptor beta chains from one specimen sequenced in a study of preoperative IRX-2 immunotherapy in early breast cancer. This table comes from immunoSEQ multiplex PCR, and its TCRdb copy is limited to in-frame clones, with some not included. Among around 38,000 clones, 70% to 80% were seen once, and the ten largest hold roughly 1.2%. Described treatment: preoperative locoregional IRX-2 cytokine immunotherapy. This specimen consisted of tumor tissue, obtained after IRX-2 immunotherapy. The source is a human donor with breast cancer.

This chain joins TRBV11-3 and TRBJ2-3; D is possibly TRBD2 (5 bases). Germline assignment: CDR1 SGHNT and CDR2 YENEEA. The V end was cut by 7 bases, the J end by 0 bases, with 14 bases between. The CDR3 loop spans 15 amino acids. CDR3 protein: CASIPGRASTDTQYF. The CDR3 DNA reads TGTGCCAGCATCCCCGGGCGGGCAAGCACAGATACGCAGTATTTT.

The chain carries TRBV5-1 and TRBJ1-4, with D unresolved. The CDR3 runs to 15 residues. Germline CDR1 and CDR2: SGHRS and YFSETQ. Trimming cost V 5 bases and J 5 bases, with 16 bases left between them. Written as DNA, the CDR3 is TGCGCCAGCAGGCTAGACGGGGTCTCCAATGAAAAACTGTTTTTT. Encoded protein: CASRLDGVSNEKLFF.

The chain has TRBV14 and TRBJ2-7; no definite D call. The CDR3 runs 12 residues. Germline CDR1 SGHDN, CDR2 FVKESK. V dropped 1 base and J dropped 7 bases, with 8 bases sitting between them. Written as DNA, the CDR3 is TGTGCCAGCAGCCAAGGCCGGTGGGAGCAGTACTTC. Protein product: CASSQGRWEQYF.

Written as DNA, the CDR3 is TGTGCCAGCTCACCATGGGCAGGGAAGCCCTACTTC. As protein: CASSPWAGKPYF. The chain joins TRBV18 to TRBJ2-7, with D possibly being TRBD1 (5 bases). With 2 bases removed from V and 13 bases from J, the gap between germline ends came to 15 bases. Germline-derived CDR1 and CDR2 are KGHSH and LQKENI. CDR3 length: 12 amino acids.

J is TRBJ2-7 and V is TRBV28, with D perhaps matching TRBD1 or TRBD2 (6 bases each). Trimming cost V 3 bases and J 6 bases, with 15 bases left between them. The CDR3 has 14 residues. Germline assignment: CDR1 MDHEN and CDR2 SYDVKM. The CDR3 sequence: CASSLVPGGGEQYF. The DNA for the CDR3 is TGTGCCAGCAGTTTGGTCCCCGGGGGCGGCGAGCAGTACTTC.

The chain uses TRBV19 and TRBJ1-5, with a weak D call TRBD1 (5 bases). CDR1 LNHDA and CDR2 SQIVND come from the germline V gene (reference sequence). The CDR3 has 13 amino acids. Trimming took off 7 bases at V and 7 bases at J, with 14 bases between the two ends. In nucleotides, the CDR3 is TGTGCCAGTATAGGTGGGGCGAGCCAGCCCCAGCATTTT. Its protein is CASIGGASQPQHF.

The chain joins TRBV28 to TRBJ2-7, with 9 bases lining up with TRBD1. The germline V gene encodes CDR1 MDHEN and CDR2 SYDVKM. CDR3 length: 16 amino acids. The junction had 14 bases not matched to a gene; V was cut back by 6 bases and J by 5 bases. This CDR3 is CASRLLRDRVPHEQYF. Written as DNA, the CDR3 is TGTGCCAGCAGACTCCTCCGGGACAGGGTCCCCCACGAGCAGTACTTC.

V usage is TRBV19 and J usage is TRBJ1-4, with a possible D match to TRBD1 (5 bases). The CDR3 loop spans 12 amino acids. Germline assignment: CDR1 LNHDA and CDR2 SQIVND (reference sequence). Trimming stripped 5 bases from V and 8 bases from J, with 9 bases between. Here the CDR3 DNA reads TGTGCCAGTAGTCAGGGCCGGGAAAAACTGTTTTTT. Residues: CASSQGREKLFF.

By share, this clone ranks as medium-sized (0.01 to 0.1%). This chain joins TRBV11-3 and TRBJ2-3; TRBD2 aligns across 11 bases. The CDR3 consists of 16 residues. From germline, CDR1 is SGHNT and CDR2 YENEEA. V lost 5 bases, J lost 1 base, and 5 bases stayed unmatched. DNA for the CDR3: TGTGCCAGCAGCATCGGACTAGCGGGCCGCACAGATACGCAGTATTTT. Translated: CASSIGLAGRTDTQYF.

A note on this clone: The junction and the germline gene differ at one end; a read error may be behind it. Some base is ambiguous or went unread, and X replaces its residue. The gene calls are TRBV19 and TRBJ1-2; D gene uncertain. The CDR3 covers 14 residues. CDR1 LNHDA and CDR2 SQIVND come from the germline V gene (reference sequence). CDR3 sequence (DNA): TGTGCCARTAGTATAGCCGGCAGCTCCTATGGCTACACCTTC. The encoded protein is CAXSIAGSSYGYTF.

This rearrangement joins TRBV5-1 to TRBJ2-1, with 12 bases aligning to TRBD1. The CDR3 loop spans 15 amino acids. CDR1 and CDR2 (germline): SGHRS, YFSETQ. V shed 4 bases, J shed 6 bases, and the junction held 5 bases outside the gene matches. The DNA for the CDR3 is TGCGCCAGCAGCCAACCGGGACAGGGGGCCAATGAGCAGTTCTTC. Translating gives CASSQPGQGANEQFF.

The chain combines TRBV18 with TRBJ1-1; 9 nucleotides align to TRBD1. The ends lost 2 bases at V and 5 bases at J; junction bases unmatched: 3. The CDR3 loop spans 14 amino acids. Germline V gives CDR1 KGHSH, CDR2 LQKENI. The CDR3 sequence is CASSPGTGRTEAFF. Here the CDR3 DNA reads TGTGCCAGCTCACCAGGGACAGGGCGAACTGAAGCTTTCTTT.

The chain combines TRBV12-5 with TRBJ2-7, with a weak D call TRBD2 (6 bases). Per the germline V gene, CDR1 is LGHNT and CDR2 is FRNRAP. V shed 7 bases and J shed 6 bases, with 10 bases lying between them. This CDR3 contains 11 residues. The DNA of the CDR3 is TGTGCTAGTGCTCAGGGAGGCGAGCAGTACTTC. It translates to CASAQGGEQYF.

The rearrangement links TRBV14 to TRBJ1-2, with unresolved D. The germline CDR1 and CDR2 sequences are SGHDN and FVKESK. The CDR3 is 12 amino acids. The V end lost 4 bases, the J end lost 4 bases, and 7 bases lay between the germline ends. CDR3 residues: CASSLDSYGYTF. In DNA form, the CDR3 reads TGTGCCAGCAGCCTGGACTCCTATGGCTACACCTTC.

This chain links TRBV11-3 with TRBJ1-1; TRBD1 matches at 9 bases. Germline V CDR1 and CDR2: SGHNT, YENEEA. V trimming: 5 bases; J trimming: 3 bases; junction bases outside the gene matches: 10. The CDR3 runs 16 residues. This CDR3 is CASSPWTGAPYTEAFF. The DNA for the CDR3 is TGTGCCAGCAGCCCCTGGACAGGGGCCCCGTACACTGAAGCTTTCTTT.

The chain has TRBV29-1 and TRBJ1-5; possible D gene TRBD1, 5 bases. Germline CDR1 reads SQVTM; CDR2 reads ANQGSEA. The length of the CDR3 is 13 residues. V dropped 6 bases and J dropped 2 bases, with 11 bases sitting between them. The CDR3 protein is CSVRDGGNQPQHF. The CDR3 nucleotides read TGCAGCGTCCGGGACGGAGGCAATCAGCCCCAGCATTTT.

The chain couples TRBV28 to TRBJ1-1, with TRBD1 identical over 10 bases. CDR1 and CDR2 (germline): MDHEN, SYDVKM. V dropped 8 bases and J dropped 0; count of bases not matched to a gene: 18. The CDR3 length is 19 residues. The CDR3 sequence: CASLPMGRTGGRLNTEAFF. The CDR3 DNA reads TGTGCCAGCCTCCCTATGGGTCGGACAGGGGGTAGGCTGAACACTGAAGCTTTCTTT.

The J gene is TRBJ2-5, the V gene TRBV28; the D gene is possibly TRBD1 (5 bases). The V and J ends lost 4 bases and 3 bases respectively, with 6 bases between them. Germline V gene sequence: CDR1 MDHEN, CDR2 SYDVKM. This CDR3 contains 12 residues. CDR3 amino acids: CASSSQEETQYF. The CDR3 region has the DNA TGTGCCAGCAGTTCACAGGAAGAGACCCAGTACTTC.

The rearrangement uses TRBV19 and TRBJ2-3; D uncertain. V shed 1 base and J shed 2 bases, with 7 bases lying between them. CDR1 LNHDA and CDR2 SQIVND come from the germline V gene (reference sequence). The CDR3 sequence is 14 residues long. CDR3 amino acids: CASSIGSDTDTQYF. The CDR3 coding sequence is TGTGCCAGTAGTATAGGCTCGGACACAGATACGCAGTATTTT.

This chain uses TRBV10-2 with TRBJ2-7, with no clear D. This CDR3 has 14 residues. V lost 3 bases and J 4 bases, leaving 13 bases between the germline ends. Germline V gene sequence: CDR1 WSHSY, CDR2 SAAADI. CDR3 nucleotide sequence: TGCGCCAGCAGTGACTGGTCTTTTGGGTACGAGCAGTACTTC. Its translation: CASSDWSFGYEQYF.

This clone turned up a few times. V is TRBV11-3 and J is TRBJ1-3, with D unresolved. CDR3 length: 15 amino acids. Germline V gene lookup returns CDR1 SGHNT and CDR2 YENEEA. Deletions cut 2 bases from V and 4 bases from J, with 12 bases between. CDR3 sequence (DNA): TGTGCCAGCAGCTTAACCGGACTGAGGGGAAACACCATATATTTT. Amino acids: CASSLTGLRGNTIYF.

The V gene is TRBV6-9, the J gene TRBJ1-1; D might be TRBD1 (5 bases). The CDR3 extends over 17 amino acids. The germline V gene has CDR1 MNHGY and CDR2 SVAAGI. Trimming took 3 bases from V and 4 from J, leaving 21 bases between them. DNA for the CDR3: TGTGCCAGCAGTTACGGCGCAGGGAGGTTAGGGACCACTGAAGCTTTCTTT. It yields the protein CASSYGAGRLGTTEAFF.

This clone qualifies as medium-sized. V and J are TRBV11-3 and TRBJ2-5; 10 bases line up with TRBD2. J was trimmed by 1 base and V by 5 bases; bases with no gene match: 4. Per the germline V gene, CDR1 is SGHNT and CDR2 is YENEEA. The CDR3 length is 15 residues. The CDR3 DNA follows: TGTGCCAGCAGCCTCAGCGGGAGGGCCCAAGAGACCCAGTACTTC. Its protein product is CASSLSGRAQETQYF.

The chain couples TRBV5-1 to TRBJ1-2; 10 bases align to TRBD1. There are 14 residues in the CDR3. CDR1 and CDR2 (germline): SGHRS, YFSETQ. V lost 3 bases and J lost 6; bases outside the gene matches: 5. The CDR3 sequence is CASSWGTGVDGYTF. CDR3 bases: TGCGCCAGCAGCTGGGGGACAGGGGTGGATGGCTACACCTTC.

J is TRBJ1-3 and V is TRBV28, with TRBD1 as a possible D gene (5 bases). Germline loops: CDR1 MDHEN, CDR2 SYDVKM. This CDR3 has 16 residues. Trimming stripped 5 bases from V and 0 bases from J, with 14 bases between. CDR3 protein: CASSKHDRLSGNTIYF. DNA for the CDR3: TGTGCCAGCAGTAAACATGACAGACTCTCTGGAAACACCATATATTTT. The entire variable domain, with the rest obtained from reference TRBV28 and TRBJ1-3, is as follows: DVKVTQSSRYLVKRTGEKVFLECVQDMDHENMFWYRQDPGLGLRLIYFSYDVKMKEKGDIPEGYSVSREKKERFSLILESASTNQTSMYLCASSKHDRLSGNTIYFGEGSWLTVV.

The CDR3 DNA reads TGTGCCAGCAGATCAGGTAACAATGAGCAGTTCTTC. Translated, it gives CASRSGNNEQFF. The chain links TRBV28 to TRBJ2-1, with no clear D. The V and J ends lost 6 bases and 5 bases respectively, with 8 bases between them. CDR3 size: 12 residues. Germline V gives CDR1 MDHEN, CDR2 SYDVKM.